What follows are 17 T cell receptor beta chains derived from one specimen sequenced in a study of cytomegalovirus exposure and HLA in healthy donors. Profiled with immunoSEQ multiplex PCR; TCRdb holds only in-frame clones, not every one. The sample records about 98,000 clones, 70% to 90% being singletons. Sequencing was carried out using PBMCs. The receptors originated from a woman aged 25-40 years in good health and CMV-seronegative.

The CDR3 loop is CASGFEKRLPDNQPQHF. The CDR3 region has the DNA TGTGCTAGTGGTTTCGAAAAGAGGTTGCCAGACAATCAGCCCCAGCATTTT. The V and J genes are TRBV12-5 and TRBJ1-5, with no clear D. The CDR3 spans 17 residues. The germline V gene has CDR1 LGHNT and CDR2 FRNRAP. Trimming shortened V by 3 bases and J by 3 bases, and 18 bases separated the two germline ends. The full variable domain, its missing parts supplied by reference TRBV12-5 and TRBJ1-5, is DARVTQTPRHKVTEMGQEVTMRCQPILGHNTVFWYRQTMMQGLELLAYFRNRAPLDDSGMPKDRFSAEMPDATLATLKIQPSEPRDSAVYFCASGFEKRLPDNQPQHFGDGTRLSIL.

The chain carries TRBV28 and TRBJ2-6, with D unresolved. The CDR3 has 14 amino acids. Germline V gives CDR1 MDHEN, CDR2 SYDVKM. Trimming shortened V by 5 bases and J by 0 bases, and 5 bases separated the two germline ends. CDR3 bases: TGTGCCAGCAGTCAAGCCTCTGGGGCCAACGTCCTGACTTTC. Its translation: CASSQASGANVLTF.

The chain has TRBV14 and TRBJ1-2; 7 nucleotides line up with TRBD1. The V and J ends lost 0 bases and 5 bases, in that order; junction bases with no gene match: 9. This CDR3 has 16 residues. The germline V gene encodes CDR1 SGHDN and CDR2 FVKESK. The CDR3 nucleotides read TGTGCCAGCAGCCAAGACCCTGGGACAGCTCCTTATGGCTACACCTTC. Amino acids: CASSQDPGTAPYGYTF.

The genes are TRBV4-1 and TRBJ2-1; D gene uncertain. V dropped 4 bases and J dropped 2 bases, with 12 bases sitting between them. Germline V gene lookup returns CDR1 MGHRA and CDR2 YSYEKL. The CDR3 extends over 15 amino acids. The chain's CDR3 is CASSPTSPPYNEQFF. The CDR3 coding sequence is TGCGCCAGCAGCCCGACTTCGCCACCCTACAATGAGCAGTTCTTC.

The chain carries TRBV19 and TRBJ2-1; D may be TRBD2 (6 bases). The CDR3 is 15 amino acids. CDR1 and CDR2 (germline): LNHDA, SQIVND (reference sequence). Trimming took 6 bases from V and 0 from J, leaving 12 bases between them. The CDR3 DNA reads as TGTGCCAGTAGGGTAGCGGCTAGCTCCTACAATGAGCAGTTCTTC. Translated: CASRVAASSYNEQFF.

The chain couples TRBV4-1 to TRBJ2-7, with D unresolved. Germline assignment: CDR1 MGHRA and CDR2 YSYEKL. The CDR3 totals 14 residues. V was cut by 3 bases and J by 2 bases, with 11 bases left in between. In DNA, the CDR3 is TGCGCCAGCAGCCACTCTACAGAACCCTACGAGCAGTACTTC. Amino acid sequence: CASSHSTEPYEQYF.

The V call is TRBV6-5, the J call TRBJ1-2; the match to TRBD1 covers 7 bases. After removal of 6 bases from V and 4 bases from J, the junction contained 11 bases not matched to a gene. There are 15 residues in the CDR3. From germline, CDR1 is MNHEY and CDR2 SVGAGI. The CDR3 bases are TGTGCCAGCAGAAAAAGGGGGCCATCTAGCTATGGCTACACCTTC. Amino acid sequence: CASRKRGPSSYGYTF.

This clone was recorded a few times. The chain carries TRBV5-4 and TRBJ2-7; tentative D call: TRBD2 (6 bases). Germline assignment: CDR1 SGHNT and CDR2 YYREEE (reference sequence). The CDR3 totals 16 residues. The V end lost 4 bases, the J end lost 0 bases, and 17 bases lay between the germline ends. CDR3 coding DNA: TGTGCCAGCAGCACCGGGACTGGCTTCAGCTCCTACGAGCAGTACTTC. Translated: CASSTGTGFSSYEQYF. Together with reference TRBV5-4 and TRBJ2-7, the CDR3 gives the full variable domain: ETGVTQSPTHLIKTRGQQVTLRCSSQSGHNTVSWYQQALGQGPQFIFQYYREEENGRGNFPPRFSGLQFPNYSSELNVNALELDDSALYLCASSTGTGFSSYEQYFGPGTRLTVT.

This chain connects TRBV6-6 to TRBJ2-1, with D unresolved. This CDR3 has 11 residues. Looked up from germline, CDR1 is MNHNY and CDR2 is SVGAGI (reference sequence). V lost 8 bases and J lost 3, with 5 bases in between. The CDR3 sequence is CASAFYNEQFF. In DNA form, the CDR3 reads TGTGCCAGCGCGTTCTACAATGAGCAGTTCTTC.

The sample holds a few counts of this clone. Written as DNA, the CDR3 is TGTGCCAGCAGTTCCTTCGGACGGGGGGTGAACACTGAAGCTTTCTTT. As protein: CASSSFGRGVNTEAFF. V usage is TRBV6-5 and J usage is TRBJ1-1; TRBD1 is a possible D gene (5 bases). V lost 4 bases to trimming and J lost 0 bases, with 15 bases between them. This CDR3 region has 16 residues. Germline V CDR1 and CDR2: MNHEY, SVGAGI.

Comment on this clone: The sample has other DNA sequences that encode this CDR3 too. The J gene is TRBJ1-2, the V gene TRBV7-2, with D possibly matching TRBD1 (6 bases). V was trimmed by 4 bases and J by 5 bases, leaving 11 bases between them. Germline V gene data show CDR1 as SGHTA and CDR2 as FQGNSA. The CDR3 covers 13 residues. Written as DNA, the CDR3 is TGTGCCAGCAGCTCAGACAGGCGGTATGGCTACACCTTC. Translation: CASSSDRRYGYTF. Based on the CDR3 plus reference TRBV7-2 and TRBJ1-2, the full variable domain is GAGVSQSPSNKVTEKGKDVELRCDPISGHTALYWYRQSLGQGLEFLIYFQGNSAPDKSGLPSDRFSAERTGGSVSTLTIQRTQQEDSAVYLCASSSDRRYGYTFGSGTRLTVV.

This chain uses TRBV5-6 with TRBJ2-1; D might be TRBD2 (5 bases). The CDR3 runs to 14 residues. Germline loops: CDR1 SGHDT, CDR2 YYEEEE. Trimming shortened V by 2 bases and J by 4 bases, and 10 bases separated the two germline ends. The CDR3 here is CASSFGGLYNEQFF. The CDR3 DNA reads TGTGCCAGCAGCTTCGGAGGACTTTACAATGAGCAGTTCTTC. Full variable domain (outside the CDR3, taken from reference TRBV5-6 and TRBJ2-1): DAGVTQSPTHLIKTRGQQVTLRCSPKSGHDTVSWYQQALGQGPQFIFQYYEEEERQRGNFPDRFSGHQFPNYSSELNVNALLLGDSALYLCASSFGGLYNEQFFGPGTRLTVL.

This chain connects TRBV28 to TRBJ1-5; tentative D call: TRBD1 (6 bases). Germline V gene sequence: CDR1 MDHEN, CDR2 SYDVKM. This CDR3 spans 14 amino acids. V gave up 8 bases and J gave up 7 bases, with 18 bases separating them. The CDR3 loop reads CASGRQVRVQPQHF. The DNA for the CDR3 is TGTGCCAGCGGAAGACAGGTCCGCGTGCAGCCCCAGCATTTT.

This sequence joins TRBV5-4 and TRBJ2-7, with D possibly TRBD1 on 5 matching bases. Trimming removed 2 bases from V and 2 bases from J, with 14 bases in between. Germline V gene lookup returns CDR1 SGHNT and CDR2 YYREEE (reference sequence). The CDR3 covers 15 residues. CDR3 in DNA: TGTGCCAGCAGCTTAGGGGCAGGGTCCACCTACGAGCAGTACTTC. Residues: CASSLGAGSTYEQYF.

The chain links TRBV20-1 to TRBJ1-1; no definite D call. This CDR3 contains 9 residues. The ends were cut back, 6 bases at V and 6 bases at J, with 5 bases in the middle. CDR1 and CDR2 (germline): DFQATT, SNEGSKA (reference sequence). CDR3 sequence reads: CSAPPEAFF. The DNA for the CDR3 is TGCAGTGCCCCTCCTGAAGCTTTCTTT.

This clone was seen once. The chain joins TRBV9 to TRBJ1-3, with D hard to call. Trimming stripped 0 bases from V and 4 bases from J, with 8 bases between. Germline values: CDR1 SGDLS, CDR2 YYNGEE. The CDR3 has 14 amino acids. Written as DNA, the CDR3 is TGTGCCAGCAGCGTAGATCTACGAGGAAACACCATATATTTT. It specifies CASSVDLRGNTIYF.

V usage is TRBV5-1 and J usage is TRBJ2-7; maybe TRBD1 (6 bases). Between the trimmed V and J ends, which lost 7 bases and 4 bases, there was a span of 15 bases. The CDR3 length is 13 residues. Germline CDR1 reads SGHRS; CDR2 reads YFSETQ. The DNA for the CDR3 is TGCGCCAGCGGGCCCAGGGGATTATACGAGCAGTACTTC. It codes for CASGPRGLYEQYF. Combining the CDR3 with reference TRBV5-1 and TRBJ2-7 gives the whole variable domain KAGVTQTPRYLIKTRGQQVTLSCSPISGHRSVSWYQQTPGQGLQFLFEYFSETQRNKGNFPGRFSGRQFSNSRSEMNVSTLELGDSALYLCASGPRGLYEQYFGPGTRLTVT.